This T cell receptor beta chain emerged from a study of regulatory T cells in long-lasting Graves disease. Study-wide findings and caveats: Thyroid tissue went unstudied; only peripheral blood was examined.

The CDR3 sequence is 14 residues long. V was cut by 6 bases and J by 3 bases, with 15 bases left in between. Germline V gene sequence: CDR1 LNHDA, CDR2 SQIVND (reference sequence). In its sample, this clonotype was seen many times. Its specificity is unknown. Sequencing libraries for TCR beta were prepared with iRepertoire HTBI primers and Arm-PCR of CDR3 regions. TCRdb called the multiplex PCR reads again in MiXCR, with one record for every CDR3 protein. Seen here are about 430,000 distinct CDR3 sequences, over 12% observed once, and the top ten hold over 7.5%. As for time point: newly diagnosed GD, antithyroid drugs for less than 3 months. Researchers made the TCR library from RNA that was extracted from PBMCs. In addition, the sample was reused for a study of T cells in Graves' hyperthyroidism and ophthalmopathy.

Sequenced here: peripheral blood mononuclear cells (PBMCs), sampled at new diagnosis, from a patient treated with antithyroid drugs. J is TRBJ2-7 and V is TRBV19; tentatively, D is TRBD1 (6 bases). The sequence was collected from a woman in her 40s with Graves disease. The CDR3 bases are TGTGCCAGTAGCTCGACAGGCTTCGTCTACGAGCAGTACTTC. It specifies CASSSTGFVYEQYF.